This T cell receptor (beta chain) is drawn from a study of blood T cell repertoires in COVID-19. Background on the study: Material from acute and convalescent COVID-19 was sourced from the United States, Italy and Spain. Sample material is recorded as cDNA or gDNA derived from T cells, B-cell-depleted T cells, or PBMCs.

Germline V CDR1 and CDR2: SNHLY, FYNNEI. Trimming shortened V by 10 bases and J by 9 bases, and 15 bases separated the two germline ends. This CDR3 is built from 11 residues. In the original processing: Estimates of nucleated cell counts were drawn from the amplification of reference gene primers. The data were produced by immunoSEQ multiplex PCR, yet TCRdb's version contains in-frame clones alone and is incomplete. D and trimming were read from the DNA, whereas the V and J calls and clone size are those reported in that table. This sample has fewer than 70,000 clones, with about 85% found just once.

The V and J genes are TRBV2 and TRBJ2-5; D might be TRBD1 (6 bases). The receptor was derived from an elderly man with acute or convalescent COVID-19. The sample consisted of peripheral blood. CDR3 loop: CANSQGRAQYF. The CDR3 nucleotides read TGTGCCAACTCACAGGGACGGGCCCAGTACTTC.